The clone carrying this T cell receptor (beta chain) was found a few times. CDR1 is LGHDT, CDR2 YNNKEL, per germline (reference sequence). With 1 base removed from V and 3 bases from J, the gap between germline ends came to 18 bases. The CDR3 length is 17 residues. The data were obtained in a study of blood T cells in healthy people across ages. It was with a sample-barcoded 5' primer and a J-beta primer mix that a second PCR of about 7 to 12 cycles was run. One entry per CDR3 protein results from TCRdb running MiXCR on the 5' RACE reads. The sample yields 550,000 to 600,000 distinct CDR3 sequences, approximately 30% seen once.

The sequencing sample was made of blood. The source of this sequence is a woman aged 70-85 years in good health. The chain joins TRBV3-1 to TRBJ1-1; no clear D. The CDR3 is CASSQGNWGPMDTEAFF. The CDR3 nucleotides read TGTGCCAGCAGCCAAGGCAATTGGGGTCCTATGGACACTGAAGCTTTCTTT.